The entry below gives a single TCR beta chain sequence along with its context. In its sample, this clone was seen once. Its antigen target is currently unknown. No qualities accompany the bases; no much larger clone lies one base away. Via the germline V gene, CDR1 is SGHVS and CDR2 FNYEAQ. The junction shows trimming of 1 base on V and 1 base on J, and the gene matches do not reach 4 bases of it. The CDR3 runs 16 amino acids, cysteine and phenylalanine included. Solely the CDR3 DNA is kept, with 48 bases framed from the first base. One collaborating source in Seattle enrolled patients while the patients were actively infected and followed the patients over time throughout the course of disease. Each collaborating institution followed its own protocols to collect whole blood in K2EDTA tubes. For TCRbeta analysis, collaborators shipped samples in one of three forms: frozen whole blood, isolated PBMCs, or DNA extracted from either of those sample types.

The immunoSEQ Assay, a bias-controlled multiplex PCR, was used to amplify TCRbeta CDR3 regions from genomic DNA. Per the authors' processing: The number of nucleated cells in each sample was estimated from the amplification of reference gene primers within the assay. To quantify the absolute abundance of each unique TCRbeta CDR3 rearrangement, sequence reads were collapsed and filtered. For each sample, productive Simpson clonality was calculated as the square root of Simpson's diversity index over productive rearrangements. What TCRdb holds here is the immuneACCESS table cut down to in-frame rearrangements. Part of the clones is not present; checked against another copy, under half of the missing clones reflect an unresolved V gene, and the others are unexplained. V and J calls and clone size are copied from that table; D and trimming were computed from the DNA. The sample includes about 160,000 clones, with less than 85% observed a single time. 7% of the sample is taken by the ten largest.

This record belongs to a study of blood T cell repertoires in COVID-19 (dated by TCRdb to the early 2020s). Broadly, across the study: The collaborator samples originated in the United States, Italy and Spain and spanned the acute and convalescent phases of COVID-19. The material from the prospective study consisted of cDNA or gDNA derived from T cells, B-cell-depleted T cells, or PBMCs. The dataset comprised deeply sampled blood TCRbeta repertoires from subjects exposed to, actively infected with, or recovered from COVID-19. A freely available public database, intended as a resource for researchers studying the immune response to SARS-CoV-2, is where the repertoires were released. The samples were drawn from the first 160 participants of the ongoing ImmuneRACE study and from over a thousand subjects provided by 6 global collaborators. A de-identified subject ID, COVID-19 status, age in years and sex were almost always included in the sample metadata. Where available, HLA class I and class II types were taken from metadata supplied by the sample provider and were not determined by assay-based typing.

Overall study results and their limits: The amount of clinical and demographic metadata varied by source and participant and was provided uncurated.

Sequencing was done on a sample of peripheral blood. The rearranged chain carries TRBV7-6 and TRBJ2-3; TRBD1 agrees with 8 junctional bases. This sequence originates from a woman between 40 and 50 years old with COVID-19, enrolled during active disease. Here the CDR3 is given as CASSLETGVGTDTQYF. The bases are TGTGCCAGCAGCTTAGAGACAGGGGTAGGCACAGATACGCAGTATTTT.